Shown below are 31 T cell receptor beta chains from a single sample sequenced in a study of T-cell reconstitution after alpha-beta-depleted transplantation in children. Preparation of the TCRbeta library was carried out with unique molecular identifiers. TCRdb reprocessed the PCR reads with MiXCR, giving one entry per CDR3 protein. The table lists about 980,000 distinct CDR3 sequences, roughly 29% of them singletons. The source material was PBMCs, mostly from graft donor cells, sampled 360 days after TCRalphabeta/CD19-depleted stem cell transplant. These TCRs come from a boy under two years old who had a stem cell transplant for SCID, so the T cells may come from the graft donor.

The chain employs TRBV4-3 and TRBJ2-3; D gene ambiguous. Germline values: CDR1 LGHNA, CDR2 YSLEER. There are 16 residues in the CDR3. V was shortened by 0 bases and J by 2 bases, with 12 bases between the two germline ends. The CDR3 DNA is TGCGCCAGCAGCCAAGATGGCGCGCCTTACACAGATACGCAGTATTTT. It yields the protein CASSQDGAPYTDTQYF.

The chain is built from TRBV11-2 and TRBJ2-5; 7 bases align to TRBD1. The CDR3 consists of 15 residues. V shed 4 bases, J shed 7 bases, and the junction held 12 bases outside the gene matches. CDR1 and CDR2 (germline): SGHAT, FQNNGV. CDR3 region: CASSSHPGGVGTQYF. The CDR3 nucleotides read TGTGCCAGCAGCTCCCACCCAGGGGGTGTGGGGACCCAGTACTTC.

V is TRBV18 and J is TRBJ2-2, with TRBD2 matching over 8 bases. The V gene's germline CDR1 is KGHSH and CDR2 LQKENI. Trimming removed 8 bases from V and 1 base from J; junction bases left unmatched: 12. This CDR3 is 17 amino acids long. The CDR3 bases are TGTGCCAGCCTGGCCCATGTACTAGCGGAGAACACCGGGGAGCTGTTTTTT. Encoded protein: CASLAHVLAENTGELFF.

This clonotype appeared a few times. The rearrangement uses TRBV7-2 and TRBJ2-7; D may be TRBD1 or TRBD2 (5 bases each). Trimming left V 4 bases short and J 3 bases short, with 16 bases between. The CDR3 is made up of 15 amino acids. The germline CDR1 and CDR2 sequences are SGHTA and FQGNSA. DNA for the CDR3: TGTGCCAGCAGCTCCCAAGGGGACGGCTTCTACGAGCAGTACTTC. Amino acid sequence: CASSSQGDGFYEQYF.

This chain links TRBV5-1 with TRBJ1-5; D gene uncertain. Germline values: CDR1 SGHRS, CDR2 YFSETQ. The V and J ends lost 5 bases and 1 base respectively, with 10 bases between them. This CDR3 contains 14 residues. Here the CDR3 DNA reads TGCGCCAGCAGATTCAAGGACAGCAATCAGCCCCAGCATTTT. Its translation is CASRFKDSNQPQHF. The complete variable domain, with remaining parts taken from reference TRBV5-1 and TRBJ1-5, reads KAGVTQTPRYLIKTRGQQVTLSCSPISGHRSVSWYQQTPGQGLQFLFEYFSETQRNKGNFPGRFSGRQFSNSRSEMNVSTLELGDSALYLCASRFKDSNQPQHFGDGTRLSIL.

The chain couples TRBV5-1 to TRBJ2-7; a possible D gene is TRBD2 (5 bases). In germline, CDR1 is SGHRS, CDR2 YFSETQ. Trimming cost V 0 bases and J 4 bases, with 14 bases left between them. The CDR3 spans 15 residues. CDR3 nucleotides: TGCGCCAGCAGCTTGGAAGCGGTGATTGGGTACGAGCAGTACTTC. Amino acid sequence: CASSLEAVIGYEQYF.

The chain combines TRBV12-3 or TRBV12-4 with TRBJ2-3, with unresolved D. The V and J ends lost 2 bases and 1 base respectively, with 10 bases between them. This CDR3 has 15 residues. The chain's CDR3 is CASSLTQKGTDTQYF. The CDR3 DNA sequence: TGTGCCAGCAGTTTAACGCAGAAGGGCACAGATACGCAGTATTTT.

The V gene is TRBV5-1, the J gene TRBJ2-1, with TRBD2 matching 11 bases. This CDR3 has 16 residues. The trim removed 0 bases at V and 8 bases at J, leaving 7 bases unmatched. The germline gives CDR1 SGHRS, CDR2 YFSETQ. The chain's CDR3 is CASSLASGGRVHEQFF. The CDR3 bases are TGCGCCAGCAGCTTGGCTAGCGGGGGGCGAGTCCATGAGCAGTTCTTC.

The rearrangement links TRBV6-1 to TRBJ2-7, with no clear D. The germline V and J ends were trimmed by 6 bases and 6 bases, with 15 bases remaining between them. This CDR3 has 13 residues. From germline, CDR1 is MNHNS and CDR2 SASEGT. The CDR3 coding sequence is TGTGCCAGCAGCTCCGGAATCAGAGGCGAGCAGTACTTC. Protein product: CASSSGIRGEQYF.

The rearrangement uses TRBV6-5 and TRBJ2-7; D is perhaps TRBD1 or TRBD2 (5 bases each). Germline values: CDR1 MNHEY, CDR2 SVGAGI. CDR3 length: 14 amino acids. V was clipped by 2 bases and J by 4 bases, with 12 bases between them. The CDR3 coding sequence is TGTGCCAGCAGTTACCAGAGCAGGGAGTACGAGCAGTACTTC. Translation: CASSYQSREYEQYF.

V usage is TRBV12-3 or TRBV12-4 and J usage is TRBJ2-3, with 7 bases fitting TRBD1. Trimming took 6 bases from V and 0 from J; bases not matched to a gene: 9. The CDR3 sequence is 16 residues long. CDR3: CASRRQGQSSTDTQYF. Written as DNA, the CDR3 is TGTGCCAGCAGAAGACAGGGACAATCTAGCACAGATACGCAGTATTTT.

This clonotype has only a few counts. The chain uses TRBV4-3 and TRBJ1-1; 7 nucleotides agree with TRBD1. The CDR3 runs 16 residues. Germline CDR1 and CDR2: LGHNA and YSLEER. Unmatched junction bases numbered 10, after V lost 2 bases and J lost 4 bases. CDR3 residues: CASSQHATGLGTEAFF. The CDR3 bases are TGCGCCAGCAGCCAACATGCGACAGGGTTGGGCACTGAAGCTTTCTTT.

This chain connects TRBV5-1 to TRBJ2-6, with a weak D call TRBD1 (6 bases). Trimming took 0 bases from V and 4 from J, leaving 11 bases between them. In germline, CDR1 is SGHRS, CDR2 YFSETQ. There are 16 residues in the CDR3. The DNA for the CDR3 is TGCGCCAGCAGCTTGGACAGGGCGGCGGGGGCCAACGTCCTGACTTTC. Encoded protein: CASSLDRAAGANVLTF.

This chain links TRBV27 with TRBJ2-5; tentative D call: TRBD1 (6 bases). The germline gives CDR1 MNHEY, CDR2 SMNVEV (reference sequence). Trimming removed 5 bases from V and 4 bases from J, with 11 bases in between. CDR3 size: 13 residues. In DNA, the CDR3 is TGTGCCAGCAGTCGGGCAGGGGTAGAGACCCAGTACTTC. Translation gives CASSRAGVETQYF.

V usage is TRBV5-1 and J usage is TRBJ1-3; D gene uncertain. From germline, CDR1 is SGHRS and CDR2 YFSETQ. The V end lost 2 bases, the J end lost 0 bases, and 12 bases lay between the germline ends. This CDR3 spans 16 amino acids. This chain's CDR3 is CASSLGRGDSGNTIYF. The CDR3, as DNA: TGCGCCAGCAGCTTAGGCCGCGGGGACTCTGGAAACACCATATATTTT. The full variable domain, with the rest looked up from reference TRBV5-1 and TRBJ1-3, is KAGVTQTPRYLIKTRGQQVTLSCSPISGHRSVSWYQQTPGQGLQFLFEYFSETQRNKGNFPGRFSGRQFSNSRSEMNVSTLELGDSALYLCASSLGRGDSGNTIYFGEGSWLTVV.

This clonotype was seen a few times. The chain recombines TRBV20-1 with TRBJ1-1; maybe TRBD1 (6 bases). There are 12 residues in the CDR3. V shed 3 bases and J shed 4 bases, with 9 bases lying between them. Germline loops: CDR1 DFQATT, CDR2 SNEGSKA (reference sequence). Here the CDR3 DNA reads TGCAGTGCTAGGACACAGGGCACTGAAGCTTTCTTT. This encodes CSARTQGTEAFF.

In nucleotides, the CDR3 is TGCAGTGCTAGAGATCGTCTGGGGCAACTTGGTGGTAGCAATCAGCCCCAGCATTTT. Translation: CSARDRLGQLGGSNQPQHF. This sequence joins TRBV20-1 and TRBJ1-5, with a tentative D call TRBD1 (5 bases). Per the germline V gene, CDR1 is DFQATT and CDR2 is SNEGSKA (reference sequence). This CDR3 contains 19 residues. Between the trimmed V and J ends, which lost 0 bases and 0 bases, there was a span of 21 bases.

This chain uses TRBV12-3 or TRBV12-4 with TRBJ1-1; possibly TRBD1 for D (5 bases). The CDR3 has 14 amino acids. V lost 3 bases and J lost 4, with 12 bases in between. The CDR3 here is CASSFQFRGTEAFF. CDR3 DNA sequence: TGTGCCAGCAGTTTTCAATTTAGGGGCACTGAAGCTTTCTTT.

This rearrangement joins TRBV20-1 to TRBJ2-3; D may be TRBD1 or TRBD2 (5 bases each). The V end was cut by 1 base, the J end by 2 bases, with 13 bases between. The germline gives CDR1 DFQATT, CDR2 SNEGSKA (reference sequence). The CDR3 spans 15 residues. The CDR3 protein is CSARVPGPDTDTQYF. For the CDR3, the DNA is TGCAGTGCTAGAGTTCCGGGGCCTGACACAGATACGCAGTATTTT.

The chain employs TRBV7-2 and TRBJ2-7; 10 positions agree with TRBD1. Trimming took 3 bases from V and 4 from J; bases not matched to a gene: 6. In germline, CDR1 is SGHTA, CDR2 FQGNSA. The CDR3 sequence is 15 residues long. CDR3 nucleotides: TGTGCCAGCAGCTTGACTGGACAGGGGGATTACGAGCAGTACTTC. Translation: CASSLTGQGDYEQYF.

J is TRBJ2-1 and V is TRBV5-1; 8 bases match TRBD2. CDR1 is SGHRS, CDR2 YFSETQ, per germline. Trimming removed 0 bases from V and 0 bases from J; junction bases left unmatched: 5. This CDR3 has 17 residues. CDR3 loop: CASSLGAAGVSYNEQFF. DNA for the CDR3: TGCGCCAGCAGCTTGGGGGCAGCGGGGGTCTCCTACAATGAGCAGTTCTTC.

This clonotype has a count of ten or more. V is TRBV6-5 and J is TRBJ2-3; the D is unclear. Germline-derived CDR1 and CDR2 are MNHEY and SVGAGI. The CDR3 extends over 14 amino acids. The germline V and J ends were trimmed by 2 bases and 2 bases, with 8 bases remaining between them. DNA for the CDR3: TGTGCCAGCAGTTACGGGCCTTCCACAGATACGCAGTATTTT. Encoded protein: CASSYGPSTDTQYF.

V usage is TRBV18 and J usage is TRBJ1-4, with a tentative D call TRBD1 (5 bases). V was shortened by 6 bases and J by 7 bases, with 18 bases between the two germline ends. Germline lookup yields CDR1 KGHSH and CDR2 LQKENI. This CDR3 comprises 15 residues. The CDR3 region is CASSRKSGLGEKLFF. The CDR3 bases are TGTGCCAGCTCCCGAAAGTCGGGACTTGGTGAAAAACTGTTTTTT.

In the case of this clonotype: Sequence at one end of the junction differs from germline and may be a read error. The genes are TRBV3-1 and TRBJ2-2, with a tentative D call TRBD1 (6 bases). Germline V gives CDR1 LGHDT, CDR2 YNNKEL (reference sequence). The CDR3 is 17 amino acids. CDR3 sequence: CASSRIQGRPVDGELLF. The CDR3 DNA is TGTGCCAGCAGCAGAATTCAGGGGCGCCCCGTGGACGGGGAGCTGCTTTTT. Supplemented by reference TRBV3-1 and TRBJ2-2, the full variable domain reads DTAVSQTPKYLVTQMGNDKSIKCEQNLGHDTMYWYKQDSKKFLKIMFSYNNKELIINETVPNRFSPKSPDKAHLNLHINSLELGDSAVYFCASSRIQGRPVDGELLFGEGSRLTVL.

In this sample, this clonotype turned up a few times. The rearrangement links TRBV12-3 or TRBV12-4 to TRBJ1-6, with 7 bases lining up with TRBD1. V shed 6 bases, J shed 4 bases, and the junction held 3 bases outside the gene matches. The CDR3 runs to 14 residues. CDR3 region: CASRGQEYNSPLHF. CDR3 nucleotides: TGTGCCAGCAGAGGACAGGAGTATAATTCACCCCTCCACTTT.

V usage is TRBV7-8 and J usage is TRBJ2-5, with D unresolved. Germline values: CDR1 SGHVS, CDR2 FQNEAQ. The germline V and J ends were trimmed by 0 bases and 0 bases, with 11 bases remaining between them. The CDR3 covers 16 residues. CDR3 DNA: TGTGCCAGCAGCTTAGCGCCGGGCCTTAACCAAGAGACCCAGTACTTC. Its translation is CASSLAPGLNQETQYF.

About this clonotype itself: Sequence at one end of the junction differs from germline and may be a read error. The gene calls are TRBV4-1 and TRBJ2-7; TRBD1 is a possible D gene (6 bases). CDR3 length: 16 amino acids. Looked up from germline, CDR1 is MGHRA and CDR2 is YSYEKL. CDR3 coding DNA: TGCGGCAGCAGCCCCCTGTTCGCGCAGGGGTTCAACGAGCAGTACTTC. This gives the protein CGSSPLFAQGFNEQYF.

This chain connects TRBV12-3 or TRBV12-4 to TRBJ1-3, with TRBD1 matching over 8 bases. This CDR3 has 15 amino acids. Losses at the gene ends were 9 bases for V and 2 bases for J; bases not matched to a gene: 9. CDR3 in DNA: TGTGCCAGTCAGGGGGCAGCGGGAACTGGAAACACCATATATTTT. This sequence encodes CASQGAAGTGNTIYF.

The chain recombines TRBV7-2 with TRBJ2-3; 7 nucleotides line up with TRBD2. V shed 4 bases and J 0 bases; nucleotides not matched to a gene: 1. The CDR3 has 14 residues. Germline lookup yields CDR1 SGHTA and CDR2 FQGNSA. Here the CDR3 DNA reads TGTGCCAGCAGCTGGACTAGGAGCACAGATACGCAGTATTTT. This sequence encodes CASSWTRSTDTQYF. Full variable domain (remainder filled in from reference TRBV7-2 and TRBJ2-3): GAGVSQSPSNKVTEKGKDVELRCDPISGHTALYWYRQSLGQGLEFLIYFQGNSAPDKSGLPSDRFSAERTGGSVSTLTIQRTQQEDSAVYLCASSWTRSTDTQYFGPGTRLTVL.

The chain employs TRBV4-2 and TRBJ1-3, with a possible D match to TRBD1 (6 bases). V shed 0 bases and J shed 3 bases, with 12 bases lying between them. Germline V gene data show CDR1 as LGHNA and CDR2 as YNFKEQ. There are 16 residues in the CDR3. CDR3 in amino acids: CASSQDLGGFGNTIYF. CDR3 nucleotides: TGTGCCAGCAGCCAAGACTTAGGGGGTTTTGGAAACACCATATATTTT.

The chain uses TRBV5-1 and TRBJ1-2; D is ambiguous. Trimming took 4 bases from V and 2 from J, leaving 15 bases between them. CDR1 is SGHRS, CDR2 YFSETQ, per germline. This CDR3 contains 15 residues. The CDR3 here is CASSPVMVPNYGYTF. The CDR3 nucleotides are TGCGCCAGCAGCCCAGTCATGGTTCCCAACTATGGCTACACCTTC.